A selection of T cell receptor beta chains follows, all from one sample in a study of T cells in Graves' hyperthyroidism and ophthalmopathy. Using its own MiXCR run on the multiplex PCR reads, TCRdb lists one record per CDR3 protein. Here the sample spans around 400,000 distinct CDR3 sequences, 25% being singletons. The sequencing sample was made of blood. The receptors originated from a man between 45 and 60 years old with Graves' hyperthyroidism. The CDR3 runs from the conserved cysteine through the conserved F or W. A D gene is named only where the DNA matches it firmly. Rows may omit the clone size; those that give it use once, few, many or a size class.

d_gene	abundance	j_gene	v_gene	CDR3nt	CDR3aa
.	.	TRBJ1-1	TRBV4-1	TGCGCCAGCAGCCAGGGGGGACATGTGAACACTGAAGCTTTCTTT	CASSQGGHVNTEAFF
TRBD1	.	TRBJ2-5	TRBV12-3/TRBV12-4	TGTGCCAGCAGTTCTCTGACAGGGTATCTTCGAGAGACCCAGTACTTC	CASSSLTGYLRETQYF
.	many	TRBJ2-2	TRBV28	TGTGCCAGCAGTTTTAAGAAGGGGCCCTTGAACACCGGGGAGCTGTTTTTT	CASSFKKGPLNTGELFF
.	few	TRBJ2-1	TRBV28	TGTGCCAGCAGTTTGGATCAGACAGGTCCGGGCGATGAGCAGTTCTTC	CASSLDQTGPGDEQFF
TRBD1	.	TRBJ2-1	TRBV6-1	TGTGCCAGCAGTCTCACGGGACAGTCCTACAATGAGCAGTTCTTC	CASSLTGQSYNEQFF
.	.	TRBJ2-2	TRBV2	TGTGCCAGCAGTGACAGGCCTAACGCCGGGGAGCTGTTTTTT	CASSDRPNAGELFF
.	many	TRBJ2-5	TRBV11-2	TGTGCCAGCAGCTTAGGGGTGGCGCGCCAAGAGACCCAGTACTTC	CASSLGVARQETQYF
.	few	TRBJ2-3	TRBV6-1	TGTGCCAGCAGTGAAGCCCACCTTGGCACAGATACGCAGTATTTT	CASSEAHLGTDTQYF
.	many	TRBJ1-1	TRBV28	TGTGCCAGCAGTTTACACAGCTTGGTGACTGAAGCTTTCTTT	CASSLHSLVTEAFF
.	few	TRBJ2-3	TRBV29-1	TGCAGCGCCCGGACGGACACAGATACGCAGTATTTT	CSARTDTDTQYF
.	.	TRBJ2-6	TRBV6-5	TGTGCCAGCAGTTCGGAAGGAGGGGGTAGTTCTGGGGCCAACGTCCTGACTTTC	CASSSEGGGSSGANVLTF
TRBD1	few	TRBJ1-1	TRBV3-1	TGTGCCAGCAGCCTTCGTCCCGGGACAGGGAACACTGAAGCTTTCTTT	CASSLRPGTGNTEAFF
.	.	TRBJ2-7	TRBV5-1	TGCGCCAGCAGCCTACGAGAGTCTCGCGAGCAGTACTTC	CASSLRESREQYF
TRBD2	many	TRBJ2-1	TRBV5-1	TGCGCCAGCAGCTTTACTAGCGGGAGTCACAATGAGCAGTTCTTC	CASSFTSGSHNEQFF
.	.	TRBJ1-1	TRBV6-2/TRBV6-3	TGTGCCAGCAGTTATTCGGCAGAAGCTTTCTTT	CASSYSAEAFF
.	few	TRBJ2-3	TRBV10-1	TGCGCCAGCAGTGATAGAAACGGGGCAGATACGCAGTATTTT	CASSDRNGADTQYF
.	few	TRBJ2-5	TRBV19	TGTGCCAGTAGTGACACAGGTAAAGAGACCCAGTACTTC	CASSDTGKETQYF
TRBD2	few	TRBJ2-1	TRBV20-1	TGCAGTGCTAATGACCGGGGGGACGCCAATGAGCAGTTCTTC	CSANDRGDANEQFF
TRBD2	.	TRBJ2-3	TRBV12-3/TRBV12-4	TGTGCCAGCAGCCTAACTAGCGTCGGTACGCAGTATTTT	CASSLTSVGTQYF
TRBD2	.	TRBJ2-7	TRBV4-2	TGTGCCAGCAGCCCGGGACTAGCGGGAGTCAAGGCCTACGAGCAGTACTTC	CASSPGLAGVKAYEQYF
.	.	TRBJ2-1	TRBV30	TGTGCCTGGAGTGTACTTGGTAGTTTGCTTAATGAGCAGTTCTTC	CAWSVLGSLLNEQFF
.	.	TRBJ2-3	TRBV29-1	TGCAGCGCCGGACTAGATACGCAGTATTTT	CSAGLDTQYF
TRBD2	.	TRBJ2-2	TRBV7-3	TGTGCCAGCAGCAAACTAGCGGGGAACACCGGGGAGCTGTTTTTT	CASSKLAGNTGELFF
.	.	TRBJ1-3	TRBV18	TGTGCCAGCTCACCAGATGGGAAGGGACGAAACACCATATATTTT	CASSPDGKGRNTIYF
.	.	TRBJ2-2	TRBV5-1	TGCGCCAGCAGCTTGTATACCAGCGGGAACACCGGGGAGCTGTTTTTT	CASSLYTSGNTGELFF
TRBD2	.	TRBJ2-7	TRBV7-6	TGTGCCAGCAGCCTCGGGACTAGCGGGACCCTATACGAGCAGTACTTC	CASSLGTSGTLYEQYF
TRBD2	few	TRBJ2-7	TRBV29-1	TGCAGCGTTGAAGGTACTAGCGGGAGGTACGAGCAGTACTTC	CSVEGTSGRYEQYF
TRBD1	.	TRBJ2-1	TRBV10-3	TGTGCCATCAGTGAGCGAGGGACAGGGCAGTTCTTC	CAISERGTGQFF
.	few	TRBJ1-5	TRBV12-3/TRBV12-4	TGTGCCAGCTCCGCGGGGGGGAGTAGCAATCAGCCCCAGCATTTT	CASSAGGSSNQPQHF
TRBD1	few	TRBJ1-2	TRBV10-3	TGTGCCATCAGTGGACAGGGAAACTATGGCTACACCTTC	CAISGQGNYGYTF
TRBD2	.	TRBJ2-7	TRBV27	TGTGCCAGCAGGCCCGGGACTAGCGATTACTACGGGCAGTACTTC	CASRPGTSDYYGQYF
TRBD1	few	TRBJ2-6	TRBV7-8	TGTGCCAGCAGCTTAGACCCCGGACAGGCGATCTCTGGGGCCAACGTCCTGACTTTC	CASSLDPGQAISGANVLTF
.	many	TRBJ2-5	TRBV12-3/TRBV12-4	TGTGCCAGCAGTTTCCACAGTATTCAAGAGACCCAGTACTTC	CASSFHSIQETQYF
.	few	TRBJ2-3	TRBV7-9	TGTGCCAGCAGCACTGCGGGATCAAGCACAGATACGCAGTATTTT	CASSTAGSSTDTQYF
TRBD1	.	TRBJ1-2	TRBV27	TGTGCCAGCAGTTTCTTGGTCGGGACAGCGAATTTATATGGCTACACCTTC	CASSFLVGTANLYGYTF
TRBD2	.	TRBJ2-1	TRBV2	TGTGCCAGCAGTCGGACTAGCGGGAGTACCTACAATGAGCAGTTCTTC	CASSRTSGSTYNEQFF
TRBD1	once	TRBJ1-2	TRBV7-9	TGTGCCAGCAGCCGATCCGGGACAGGGGGATATGGCTACACCTTC	CASSRSGTGGYGYTF
.	few	TRBJ1-2	TRBV12-3/TRBV12-4	TGTGCCAGCAGGGCAGCGGACGGGCTATATGGCTACACCTTC	CASRAADGLYGYTF
.	few	TRBJ2-1	TRBV24-1	TGTGCCACCAGTGAGTACGGAGTGAGGGAGCAGTTCTTC	CATSEYGVREQFF
.	few	TRBJ2-5	TRBV3-1	TGTGCCAGCAGCCACAAGACGGTCCAAGAGACCCAGTACTTC	CASSHKTVQETQYF
.	few	TRBJ2-5	TRBV20-1	TGCAGTGCTAGCGGGACGGCGCGGGACCCCCAGTACTTC	CSASGTARDPQYF
TRBD1	.	TRBJ1-1	TRBV6-1	TGTGCCAGCAGGACGGGGACAGGGGGCCACACTGAAGCTTTCTTT	CASRTGTGGHTEAFF
TRBD1	.	TRBJ1-3	TRBV7-8	TGTGCCAGCAGCTTATGGGACAGGGGGTTTGGAAACACCATATATTTT	CASSLWDRGFGNTIYF
.	.	TRBJ1-6	TRBV2	TGTGCCAGCATGGTCCAGGTCACTTCACTCCTCCACTTT	CASMVQVTSLLHF
.	many	TRBJ1-2	TRBV5-1	TGCGCCAGCAGCCTCCGGGCAGAAGCAGGCTACACCTTC	CASSLRAEAGYTF
TRBD1	few	TRBJ1-4	TRBV7-9	TGTGCCAGCAGCCGTGGCTCCGGGACAGCAAATGAAAAACTGTTTTTT	CASSRGSGTANEKLFF
TRBD1	.	TRBJ2-7	TRBV14	TGTGCCAGCAGCCGGGGACAGCAAAGCTCCTACGAGCAGTACTTC	CASSRGQQSSYEQYF
TRBD1	.	TRBJ1-2	TRBV27	TGTGCCAGCAGTACTAGGGCCGGGACAGCCTATGGCTACACCTTC	CASSTRAGTAYGYTF
.	.	TRBJ1-4	TRBV15	TGTGCCACCAGCAGAGATCGAAATGAAAAACTGTTTTTT	CATSRDRNEKLFF
.	many	TRBJ2-5	TRBV6-1	TGTGCCAGCAGTACCCGCTTTGGCAAAGGGTCAGAGACCCAGTACTTC	CASSTRFGKGSETQYF
.	many	TRBJ1-5	TRBV2	TGTGCCAGCAGTCGCGGACAAACTCGCGGCCAGCCCCAGCATTTT	CASSRGQTRGQPQHF
.	few	TRBJ2-6	TRBV20-1	TGCAGTGCTAGGGACGGGCTTGGGGCCAACGTCCTGACTTTC	CSARDGLGANVLTF
TRBD2	few	TRBJ2-3	TRBV28	TGTGCCAGTAAAGGACTAGCGGGCAGCACAGATACGCAGTATTTT	CASKGLAGSTDTQYF
.	few	TRBJ1-1	TRBV12-5	TGTGCTAGTGGTACTCCCAGGGGTACTGAAGCTTTCTTT	CASGTPRGTEAFF
TRBD1	.	TRBJ2-7	TRBV27	TGTGCCAGCAGTTTCCTCGGACAGGCAACCAGGGAGGAGCAGTACTTC	CASSFLGQATREEQYF
.	many	TRBJ2-7	TRBV11-2	TGTGCCAGCAGCTTAGACCAAACGCGGGACGAGCAGTACTTC	CASSLDQTRDEQYF
.	many	TRBJ1-4	TRBV29-1	TGCAGCGTTGGAATGGTGGCTAATGAAAAACTGTTTTTT	CSVGMVANEKLFF
.	.	TRBJ1-1	TRBV7-3	TGTGCCAGCAGCCCGCAAGGGATGGGGAACACTGAAGCTTTCTTT	CASSPQGMGNTEAFF
.	few	TRBJ2-3	TRBV27	TGTGCCAGCAACCCGGGACCGACTAACACAGATACGCAGTATTTT	CASNPGPTNTDTQYF
.	.	TRBJ2-3	TRBV7-2	TGTGCCAGCAGCCTTAGGGGTACAGCAGATACGCAGTATTTT	CASSLRGTADTQYF